Sequencing of this T cell receptor beta chain was carried out in a study of CD8+ T cells in alopecia areata. Turning to the study itself: Affected scalp percentage gauged treated patients' severity.

RNA extraction and reverse transcription yielded cDNA as sequencing template. Profiling relied on immunoSEQ multiplex PCR, and the TCRdb table lists in-frame clones only, not all of them. The data hold 170,000 or so clones, with around 50% observed a single time. The treatment is: oral pan-JAK inhibitor, 5-10 mg twice daily. Researchers gathered lesional scalp punch biopsies and peripheral blood from patients with alopecia areata. Germline CDR1 LNHDA, CDR2 SQIVND (reference sequence). The CDR3 has 16 amino acids. V lost 3 bases and J lost 3; bases outside the gene matches: 9. This receptor was identified in a human donor with alopecia areata. The starting material was CD8+ T cells sorted from blood, obtained at week 24, from a patient treated with tofacitinib. V gene TRBV19 combines with J gene TRBJ2-7, with 9 nucleotides matching TRBD1. The CDR3 region has the DNA TGTGCCAGTAGTATTTCACGGGACAGGGTCAACTACGAGCAGTACTTC. Residues: CASSISRDRVNYEQYF.